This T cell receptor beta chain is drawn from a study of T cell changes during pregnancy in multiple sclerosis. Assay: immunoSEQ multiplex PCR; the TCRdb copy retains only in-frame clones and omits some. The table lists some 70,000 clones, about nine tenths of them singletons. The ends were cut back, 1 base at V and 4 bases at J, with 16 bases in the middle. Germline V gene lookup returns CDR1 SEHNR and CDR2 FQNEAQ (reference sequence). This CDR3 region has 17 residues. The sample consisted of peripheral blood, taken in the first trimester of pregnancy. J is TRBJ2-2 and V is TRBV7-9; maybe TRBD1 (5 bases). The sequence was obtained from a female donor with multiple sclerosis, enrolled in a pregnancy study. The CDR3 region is CASSLGPPGLGTGELFF. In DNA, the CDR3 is TGTGCCAGCAGCTTAGGACCCCCAGGGCTGGGCACCGGGGAGCTGTTTTTT.